This T cell receptor beta chain was documented in a study of blood T cell repertoires in COVID-19. Study summary: Cohort 3 donors were reported recovered after two negative PCRs, clearance, or symptom resolution. Sites in the United States, Italy and Spain provided acute and convalescent COVID-19 samples.

The cohort comprised adults aged 18 to 89 years residing in about two dozen US areas. This clone turned up a few times. The ends were cut back, 5 bases at V and 7 bases at J, with 16 bases in the middle. Germline V gives CDR1 SGHDT, CDR2 YYEEEE. CDR3 size: 13 residues. Under the authors' procedure: Estimation of nucleated cell counts relied on the amplification of reference gene primers. Clones were read by immunoSEQ multiplex PCR, and TCRdb kept only the in-frame ones, dropping some. Clone size and V and J calls were adopted from that table, with D and trimming inferred from the DNA. The sample lists under 400,000 clones, about 89% occurring once.

The sequence came from a man between 40 and 49 years old in a cohort exposed to, infected with or recovered from COVID-19 (not recorded which). Sequencing was done on a sample of PBMCs or T cells enriched from blood (not recorded which). The chain combines TRBV5-6 with TRBJ2-7; maybe TRBD2 (6 bases). The CDR3 loop is CASSKPAREEQYF. CDR3 nucleotides: TGTGCCAGCAGTAAACCGGCCCGGGAGGAGCAGTACTTC.